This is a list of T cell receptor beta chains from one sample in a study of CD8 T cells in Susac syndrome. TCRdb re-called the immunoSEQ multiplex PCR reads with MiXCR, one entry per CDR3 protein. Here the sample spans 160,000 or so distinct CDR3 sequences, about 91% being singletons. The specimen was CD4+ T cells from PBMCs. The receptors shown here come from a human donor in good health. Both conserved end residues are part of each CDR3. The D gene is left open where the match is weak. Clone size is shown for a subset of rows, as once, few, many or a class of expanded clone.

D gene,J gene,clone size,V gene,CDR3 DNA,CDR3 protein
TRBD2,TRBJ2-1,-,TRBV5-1,TGCGCCAGCCAACTAGCGGGAGGCTACAATGAGCAGTTCTTC,CASQLAGGYNEQFF
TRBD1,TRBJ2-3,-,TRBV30,TGTGCCTGGACCAGACAGGGGGGGGCAGATACGCAGTATTTT,CAWTRQGGADTQYF
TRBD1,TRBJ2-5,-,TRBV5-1,TGCGCCAGCAGCACGACAGGGGTGCAGACCCAGTACTTC,CASSTTGVQTQYF
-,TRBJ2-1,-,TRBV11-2,TGTGCCAGCAGCGTGGGCCCCGGTGAGCAGTTCTTC,CASSVGPGEQFF
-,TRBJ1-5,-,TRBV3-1,TGTGCCAGCAGCCAAGATCTTACCGTTGGGCAGCCCCAGCATTTT,CASSQDLTVGQPQHF
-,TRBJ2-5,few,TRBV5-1,TGCGCCAGCAGCCGGGACTTACAAGAGACCCAGTACTTC,CASSRDLQETQYF
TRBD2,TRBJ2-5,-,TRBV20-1,TGCAGTGCTACTTTAGCGGGAGTCTTCGAGACCCAGTACTTC,CSATLAGVFETQYF
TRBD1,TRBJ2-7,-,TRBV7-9,TGTGCCAGCAGCCAGACAGGGGGCTTCTACGAGCAGTACTTC,CASSQTGGFYEQYF
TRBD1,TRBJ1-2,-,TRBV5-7,TGTGCCAGCAGCGGGGACAGAGCTAACTATGGCTACACCTTC,CASSGDRANYGYTF
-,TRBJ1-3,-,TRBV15,TGTGCCACCAGCAGAGATCTGACAGCCTCTGGAAACACCATATATTTT,CATSRDLTASGNTIYF